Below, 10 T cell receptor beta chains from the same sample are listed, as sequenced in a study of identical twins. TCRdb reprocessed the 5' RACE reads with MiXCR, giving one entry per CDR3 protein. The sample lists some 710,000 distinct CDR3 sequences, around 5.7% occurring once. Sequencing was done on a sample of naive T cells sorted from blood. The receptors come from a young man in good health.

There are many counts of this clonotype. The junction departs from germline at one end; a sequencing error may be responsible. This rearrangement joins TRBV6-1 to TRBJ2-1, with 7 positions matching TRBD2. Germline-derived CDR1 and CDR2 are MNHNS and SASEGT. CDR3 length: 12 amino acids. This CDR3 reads CASSEAIGRSLF. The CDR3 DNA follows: TGTGCCAGCAGTGAAGCTATCGGGAGGTCCCTCTTC.

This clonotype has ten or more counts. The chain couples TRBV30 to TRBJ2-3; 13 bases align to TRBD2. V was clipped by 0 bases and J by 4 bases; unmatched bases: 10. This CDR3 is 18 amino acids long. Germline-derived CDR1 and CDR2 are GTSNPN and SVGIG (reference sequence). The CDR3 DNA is TGTGCCTGGAGTGTTGGTGCCTTACTAGCGGGAGGGCCAGATACGCAGTATTTT. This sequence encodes CAWSVGALLAGGPDTQYF. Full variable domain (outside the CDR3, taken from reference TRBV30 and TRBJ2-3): SQTIHQWPATLVQPVGSPLSLECTVEGTSNPNLYWYRQAAGRGLQLLFYSVGIGQISSEVPQNLSASRPQDRQFILSSKKLLLSDSGFYLCAWSVGALLAGGPDTQYFGPGTRLTVL.

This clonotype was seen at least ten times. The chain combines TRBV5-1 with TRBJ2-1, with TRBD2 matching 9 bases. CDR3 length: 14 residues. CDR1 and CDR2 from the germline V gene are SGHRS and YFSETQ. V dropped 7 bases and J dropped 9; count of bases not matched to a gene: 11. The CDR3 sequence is CASWKLSGRGEQFF. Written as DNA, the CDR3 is TGCGCCAGCTGGAAACTTAGCGGGAGAGGTGAGCAGTTCTTC. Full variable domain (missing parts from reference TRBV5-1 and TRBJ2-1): KAGVTQTPRYLIKTRGQQVTLSCSPISGHRSVSWYQQTPGQGLQFLFEYFSETQRNKGNFPGRFSGRQFSNSRSEMNVSTLELGDSALYLCASWKLSGRGEQFFGPGTRLTVL.

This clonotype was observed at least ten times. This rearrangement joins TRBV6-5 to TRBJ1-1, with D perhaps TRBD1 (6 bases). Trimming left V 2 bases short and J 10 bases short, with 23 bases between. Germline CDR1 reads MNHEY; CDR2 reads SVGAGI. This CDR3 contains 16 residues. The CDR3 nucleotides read TGTGCCAGCAGTTACCCTACCGGGGGGCGCGTACGTAGAGCTTTCTTT. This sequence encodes CASSYPTGGRVRRAFF.

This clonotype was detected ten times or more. CDR3 bases: TGCAGTGCCCGAAGACTAGCGGGAAAGGAGGATACGCAGTATTTT. Its protein product is CSARRLAGKEDTQYF. The chain employs TRBV20-1 and TRBJ2-3; 11 bases match TRBD2. Germline V gene lookup returns CDR1 DFQATT and CDR2 SNEGSKA (reference sequence). V gave up 6 bases and J gave up 6 bases; unmatched junction bases: 11. The CDR3 is made up of 15 amino acids.

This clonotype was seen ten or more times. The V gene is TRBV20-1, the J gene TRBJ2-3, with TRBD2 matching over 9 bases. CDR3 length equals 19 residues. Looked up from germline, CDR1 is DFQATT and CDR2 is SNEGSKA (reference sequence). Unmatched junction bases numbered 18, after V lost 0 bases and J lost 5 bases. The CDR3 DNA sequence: TGCAGTGCTAGAGATGAGGCTAGCGGGGCCCGACCCGTGGGAGATACGCAGTATTTT. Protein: CSARDEASGARPVGDTQYF.

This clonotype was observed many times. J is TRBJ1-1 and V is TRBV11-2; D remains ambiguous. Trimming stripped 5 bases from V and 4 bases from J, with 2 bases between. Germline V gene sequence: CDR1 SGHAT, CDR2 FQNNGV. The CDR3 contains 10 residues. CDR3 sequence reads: CASSGTEAFF. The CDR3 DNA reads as TGTGCCAGCAGCGGCACTGAAGCTTTCTTT.

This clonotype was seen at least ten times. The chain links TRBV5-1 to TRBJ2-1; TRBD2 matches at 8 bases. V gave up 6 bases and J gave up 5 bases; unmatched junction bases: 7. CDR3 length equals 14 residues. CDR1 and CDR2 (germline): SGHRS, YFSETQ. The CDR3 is CASTSGSTDNEQFF. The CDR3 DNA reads TGCGCCAGCACGAGCGGGAGCACGGACAATGAGCAGTTCTTC.

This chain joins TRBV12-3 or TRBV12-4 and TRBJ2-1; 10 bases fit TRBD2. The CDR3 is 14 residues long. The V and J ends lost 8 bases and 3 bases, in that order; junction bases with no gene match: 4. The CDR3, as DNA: TGTGCCAGCCAGACTAGCGGGTACTACAATGAGCAGTTCTTC. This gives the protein CASQTSGYYNEQFF.

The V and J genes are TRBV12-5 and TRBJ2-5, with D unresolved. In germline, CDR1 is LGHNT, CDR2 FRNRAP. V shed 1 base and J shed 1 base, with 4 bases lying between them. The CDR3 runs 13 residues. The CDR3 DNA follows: TGTGCTAGTGGTTTGGGCAGCCAAGAGACCCAGTACTTC. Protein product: CASGLGSQETQYF.